Listed below are T cell receptor beta chains from one sample, sequenced in a study of Ad26.COV2.S vaccination and SARS-CoV-2 variants. The method was immunoSEQ multiplex PCR; TCRdb's version includes in-frame clones alone and lacks a portion of them. This table holds hundreds of thousands of clones, 80% to 90% found once. Here the sequenced sample was peripheral blood, taken in a trial of Ad26.COV2.S vaccine versus placebo. These receptors were collected from a person between 18 and 65 years old who received the Ad26.COV2.S COVID-19 vaccine or a placebo. Both conserved end residues are trimmed from each CDR3.

j_gene: TRBJ2-5; v_gene: TRBV4-3; CDR3aa: ASSQVYGGTETQY
j_gene: TRBJ2-1; v_gene: TRBV5-5; CDR3aa: ASSTPGGAGEQF
j_gene: TRBJ2-1; v_gene: TRBV5-4; CDR3aa: ASRLGRTGGGNEQF
j_gene: TRBJ2-3; v_gene: TRBV18; CDR3aa: ASSPYDTGTDTQY
j_gene: TRBJ2-1; v_gene: TRBV4-1; CDR3aa: ASSPPRPMSSYNEQF
j_gene: TRBJ1-4; v_gene: TRBV18; CDR3aa: ASSPYTEYNEKLF
j_gene: TRBJ2-3; v_gene: TRBV27; CDR3aa: AQEFGADTQY
j_gene: TRBJ1-2; v_gene: TRBV4-1; CDR3aa: ASSRGRANGNYGYT
j_gene: TRBJ1-1; v_gene: TRBV9; CDR3aa: ASRDSAGNTEAF
j_gene: TRBJ2-3; v_gene: TRBV18; CDR3aa: ASSPIRQRGTDTQY
j_gene: TRBJ2-2; v_gene: TRBV3-1/TRBV3-2; CDR3aa: ASSQLTGAGELF
j_gene: TRBJ1-1; v_gene: TRBV5-1; CDR3aa: ASSLGQVNTEAF
j_gene: TRBJ1-4; v_gene: TRBV19; CDR3aa: ASNLGPSSGDSKKLF
j_gene: TRBJ2-7; v_gene: TRBV6-2/TRBV6-3; CDR3aa: ASSAPGTGPYEQY
j_gene: TRBJ2-1; v_gene: TRBV7-2; CDR3aa: ASSLAGPGTRSYNEQF
j_gene: TRBJ1-2; v_gene: TRBV28; CDR3aa: ASQTPRPGDYGYT
j_gene: TRBJ2-1; v_gene: TRBV12-5; CDR3aa: ASGLGESNEQF
j_gene: TRBJ2-2; v_gene: TRBV7-3; CDR3aa: ASSLTTGELF
j_gene: TRBJ2-7; v_gene: TRBV10-3; CDR3aa: ATLSTLGYEQY
j_gene: TRBJ2-3; v_gene: TRBV7-2; CDR3aa: ASRPVAGGSNTDTQY
j_gene: TRBJ1-2; v_gene: TRBV28; CDR3aa: ASCPGDYGYT
j_gene: TRBJ1-5; v_gene: TRBV30; CDR3aa: AWSEGVSGQPQH
j_gene: TRBJ1-1; v_gene: TRBV2; CDR3aa: ATAPGLVTEAF
j_gene: TRBJ2-3; v_gene: TRBV4-3; CDR3aa: ASSQTDRVGGDTQY
j_gene: TRBJ2-5; v_gene: TRBV2; CDR3aa: ASTNREMETQY
j_gene: TRBJ1-1; v_gene: TRBV28; CDR3aa: ASSGTGGSASEAF
j_gene: TRBJ2-3; v_gene: TRBV28; CDR3aa: ATSLTYTQY
j_gene: TRBJ1-2; v_gene: TRBV6-1; CDR3aa: ASSEDYRVSFGYT
j_gene: TRBJ2-7; v_gene: TRBV25-1; CDR3aa: ASTFGQPYEQY
j_gene: TRBJ2-3; v_gene: TRBV5-1; CDR3aa: ASSLVGPRTDTQY
j_gene: TRBJ2-6; v_gene: TRBV18; CDR3aa: ASSPVLAGANVLT
j_gene: TRBJ2-7; v_gene: TRBV2; CDR3aa: ASSETDYEQY
j_gene: TRBJ1-4; v_gene: TRBV4-2; CDR3aa: ASSQASQGKLF
j_gene: TRBJ2-1; v_gene: TRBV7-8; CDR3aa: ASSPPSGTGDYNEQF
j_gene: TRBJ2-7; v_gene: TRBV3-1/TRBV3-2; CDR3aa: ASSQPTGQLTEQY
j_gene: TRBJ2-7; v_gene: TRBV4-1; CDR3aa: ASSQYGGGDEQY
j_gene: TRBJ1-6; v_gene: TRBV27; CDR3aa: ASSGMGSPLH
j_gene: TRBJ1-2; v_gene: TRBV7-9; CDR3aa: ASSYSRDGTFNYGYT
j_gene: TRBJ2-5; v_gene: TRBV24-1; CDR3aa: ATSEQGAGETQY
j_gene: TRBJ2-3; v_gene: TRBV10-2; CDR3aa: ASSGLTGTDTQY
j_gene: TRBJ2-3; v_gene: TRBV21-1; CDR3aa: AAWGTSTDTQY
j_gene: TRBJ2-3; v_gene: TRBV24-1; CDR3aa: ATSEPTSGGLSDTQY
j_gene: TRBJ2-6; v_gene: TRBV27; CDR3aa: ASSLGVLSSGANVLT
j_gene: TRBJ1-1; v_gene: TRBV6-2/TRBV6-3; CDR3aa: ASSFQGIYTEAF
j_gene: TRBJ1-2; v_gene: TRBV28; CDR3aa: ASSFWGAGGGYT
j_gene: TRBJ2-3; v_gene: TRBV5-1; CDR3aa: ASTPAGTSALDTQY
j_gene: TRBJ2-3; v_gene: TRBV10-3; CDR3aa: ATTRGTSTDTQY
j_gene: TRBJ2-1; v_gene: TRBV18; CDR3aa: ASSPRASGRKSSYNEQF
j_gene: TRBJ1-6; v_gene: TRBV4-1; CDR3aa: ASSLKSLGDSPLH
j_gene: TRBJ2-7; v_gene: TRBV18; CDR3aa: ASSPRTIRGSHEQY
j_gene: TRBJ1-5; v_gene: TRBV2; CDR3aa: ASSNTGTSNQPQH
j_gene: TRBJ2-6; v_gene: TRBV19; CDR3aa: ASTTDRISNVLT
j_gene: TRBJ2-7; v_gene: TRBV4-3; CDR3aa: ASSRDSLSYEQY
j_gene: TRBJ2-3; v_gene: TRBV4-2; CDR3aa: ASSRFRGEDTQY